Each of the 26 T cell receptor beta chains below was sequenced from the same sample in a study of shared clonotypes between healthy human individuals. Here immunoSEQ multiplex PCR was the method, and the copy in TCRdb shows in-frame clones only, minus some. This table holds millions of clones, 85% to 95% found once. Sequenced sample: naive CD4+ T cells from PBMCs. Subset indicated: CD45RA+ positively selected. These TCRs come from a man between 18 and 29 years old in good health. Some clones in this sample may be carry-over from other donors' samples.

The chain joins TRBV6-5 to TRBJ2-5; 12 bases are a match to TRBD2. CDR1 MNHEY and CDR2 SVGAGI come from the germline V gene. J lost 4 bases, V lost 2 bases, and 5 bases had no gene match. This CDR3 region has 16 residues. The CDR3 DNA sequence: TGTGCCAGCAGTTACGTTAGGGGACTAGCGGGAGAGACCCAGTACTTC. Amino acids: CASSYVRGLAGETQYF.

This chain joins TRBV7-3 and TRBJ1-2, with TRBD1 as a possible D gene (5 bases). Trimming shortened V by 5 bases and J by 5 bases, and 12 bases separated the two germline ends. Germline loops: CDR1 SGHTA, CDR2 FQGTGA. CDR3 length: 13 amino acids. The CDR3: CASSQRGGYGYTF. The CDR3 nucleotides are TGTGCCAGCAGCCAGAGGGGCGGGTATGGCTACACCTTC.

V gene TRBV28 combines with J gene TRBJ2-1, with 12 bases that match TRBD2. With V trimmed by 5 bases and J by 6 bases, 8 bases remained unmatched. Germline CDR1 MDHEN, CDR2 SYDVKM. CDR3 length: 16 amino acids. The CDR3 is CASSPRTSGIGNEQFF. CDR3 in DNA: TGTGCCAGCAGTCCTAGGACTAGCGGGATCGGCAATGAGCAGTTCTTC.

The chain is built from TRBV28 and TRBJ1-2; 8 bases match TRBD1. Trimming took 4 bases from V and 1 from J; bases not matched to a gene: 11. Germline CDR1 reads MDHEN; CDR2 reads SYDVKM. The CDR3 runs to 17 residues. The CDR3 coding sequence is TGTGCCAGCAGTTCGGGACAGGCGGTCCGGAGTAACTATGGCTACACCTTC. Translation gives CASSSGQAVRSNYGYTF.

This chain links TRBV5-1 with TRBJ2-5; D is perhaps TRBD2 (7 bases). CDR3 length: 16 residues. Per the germline V gene, CDR1 is SGHRS and CDR2 is YFSETQ. Trimming stripped 3 bases from V and 4 bases from J, with 19 bases between. In DNA, the CDR3 is TGCGCCAGCAGCTCGGGGGCGGTTGGCGGGGGAGAGACCCAGTACTTC. It is translated as CASSSGAVGGGETQYF.

The rearrangement links TRBV2 to TRBJ2-1; 12 bases agree with TRBD2. J was trimmed by 2 bases and V by 7 bases; bases with no gene match: 6. Germline CDR1 is SNHLY and CDR2 is FYNNEI. This CDR3 has 16 residues. CDR3: CASIRTSGIAYNEQFF. The CDR3 nucleotides are TGTGCCAGCATTCGGACTAGCGGGATTGCCTACAATGAGCAGTTCTTC. Looking up the rest from reference TRBV2 and TRBJ2-1 gives the full variable domain: EPEVTQTPSHQVTQMGQEVILRCVPISNHLYFYWYRQILGQKVEFLVSFYNNEISEKSEIFDDQFSVERPDGSNFTLKIRSTKLEDSAMYFCASIRTSGIAYNEQFFGPGTRLTVL.

The genes are TRBV9 and TRBJ2-2; a weak D match, TRBD2 (6 bases). The CDR3 loop spans 16 amino acids. Germline V gene sequence: CDR1 SGDLS, CDR2 YYNGEE. The V end was cut by 3 bases, the J end by 6 bases, with 18 bases between. In nucleotides, the CDR3 is TGTGCCAGCAGCGCCGGGCAGGCTAGCGAGCCCGGGGAGCTGTTTTTT. This gives the protein CASSAGQASEPGELFF.

Here the CDR3 reads CASTLTVGSWNGYTF. The CDR3 DNA reads TGTGCCAGCACCCTCACCGTCGGGAGCTGGAATGGCTACACCTTC. This sequence joins TRBV27 and TRBJ1-2; no reliable D call. Germline V gene lookup returns CDR1 MNHEY and CDR2 SMNVEV (reference sequence). Trimming removed 7 bases from V and 6 bases from J, with 21 bases in between. This CDR3 contains 15 residues.

This clone has a single count. The gene calls are TRBV7-9 and TRBJ2-7; a weak D match, TRBD2 (7 bases). Germline CDR1 is SEHNR and CDR2 is FQNEAQ (reference sequence). V dropped 5 bases and J dropped 6 bases, with 23 bases sitting between them. The CDR3 totals 16 residues. CDR3 loop: CASSPFARGGGSEQYF. The DNA for the CDR3 is TGTGCCAGCAGCCCCTTCGCCCGGGGAGGGGGTAGCGAGCAGTACTTC.

The V call is TRBV6-5, the J call TRBJ2-7, with 9 positions matching TRBD2. The V gene end was trimmed by 6 bases and the J gene end by 4 bases; junction bases not matched to a gene: 10. CDR1 is MNHEY, CDR2 SVGAGI, per germline. The CDR3 spans 15 residues. The CDR3 here is CASSSSGRIDYEQYF. CDR3 nucleotides: TGTGCCAGCAGCTCAAGCGGGAGGATAGATTACGAGCAGTACTTC.

The chain has TRBV2 and TRBJ2-5, with no clear D. Trimming stripped 7 bases from V and 1 base from J, with 13 bases between. Germline CDR1 reads SNHLY; CDR2 reads FYNNEI. CDR3 length: 14 amino acids. The CDR3 reads CASTFSGAQETQYF. The CDR3 DNA sequence: TGTGCCAGCACCTTCTCTGGAGCCCAAGAGACCCAGTACTTC.

The sample holds one count of this clone. The rearrangement uses TRBV7-3 and TRBJ2-3; 9 bases line up with TRBD2. Trimming cost V 5 bases and J 0 bases; bases outside gene matches: 15. Germline V gene lookup returns CDR1 SGHTA and CDR2 FQGTGA. The CDR3 covers 19 residues. CDR3 in amino acids: CASSLHPRALAGSTDTQYF. Here the CDR3 DNA reads TGTGCCAGCAGCCTTCATCCCCGAGCGCTAGCGGGGAGCACAGATACGCAGTATTTT.

Of note for this clone: Other DNA sequences in this sample translate to the same CDR3. The rearrangement links TRBV27 to TRBJ2-3; no firm D call. The ends were cut back, 3 bases at V and 4 bases at J, with 2 bases in the middle. CDR3 length equals 11 residues. Germline assignment: CDR1 MNHEY and CDR2 SMNVEV (reference sequence). DNA of the CDR3: TGTGCCAGCAGTTTGGCAGATACGCAGTATTTT. Amino acids: CASSLADTQYF.

V usage is TRBV28 and J usage is TRBJ1-4; no clear D. Germline CDR1 is MDHEN and CDR2 is SYDVKM. The ends were cut back, 8 bases at V and 5 bases at J, with 15 bases in the middle. The CDR3 runs to 14 residues. The CDR3 DNA is TGTGCCAGCCGCCGGGGAGGCGGGAATGAAAAACTGTTTTTT. Translation: CASRRGGGNEKLFF.

The V gene is TRBV6-1, the J gene TRBJ1-1; TRBD1 matches 8 bases. CDR3 length: 14 residues. CDR1 MNHNS and CDR2 SASEGT come from the germline V gene. The V segment lost 7 bases and the J segment 4 bases; nucleotides outside the gene matches: 8. The CDR3 DNA sequence: TGTGCCAGCACCATGGACAGGGTGCGCACTGAAGCTTTCTTT. This codes for CASTMDRVRTEAFF.

This clone was counted only a few times. CDR3 amino acids: CSVFRQGTEAFF. The CDR3 DNA reads as TGCAGCGTTTTCCGACAGGGAACTGAAGCTTTCTTT. The chain uses TRBV29-1 and TRBJ1-1; 7 bases match TRBD1. The V and J ends lost 5 bases and 5 bases, in that order; junction bases with no gene match: 5. Germline V gene lookup returns CDR1 SQVTM and CDR2 ANQGSEA. The CDR3 totals 12 residues.

V usage is TRBV28 and J usage is TRBJ2-5; TRBD1 aligns across 9 bases. CDR1 MDHEN and CDR2 SYDVKM come from the germline V gene. V lost 5 bases, J lost 4 bases, and 5 bases stayed unmatched. This CDR3 is 14 amino acids long. The CDR3 nucleotides are TGTGCCAGCAGTCCACAGGGGGCGAGAGAGACCCAGTACTTC. Translation: CASSPQGARETQYF.

CDR3 sequence (DNA): TGTGCCAGCAGTGAATTACGCCCCTCTGGGGCCAACGTCCTGACTTTC. Amino acids: CASSELRPSGANVLTF. The genes are TRBV25-1 and TRBJ2-6; no reliable D call. The CDR3 sequence is 16 residues long. Germline V gene sequence: CDR1 MGHDK, CDR2 SYGVNS. V gave up 1 base and J gave up 0 bases, with 7 bases separating them.

The chain recombines TRBV5-1 with TRBJ2-7, with no clear D. Per germline, CDR1 SGHRS and CDR2 YFSETQ. V was pared by 0 bases and J by 1 base, with 14 bases between. CDR3 length equals 16 residues. The CDR3 loop reads CASSLDPPPLSYEQYF. The CDR3 bases are TGCGCCAGCAGCTTGGATCCCCCCCCACTTTCCTACGAGCAGTACTTC. Supplemented by reference TRBV5-1 and TRBJ2-7, the full variable domain reads KAGVTQTPRYLIKTRGQQVTLSCSPISGHRSVSWYQQTPGQGLQFLFEYFSETQRNKGNFPGRFSGRQFSNSRSEMNVSTLELGDSALYLCASSLDPPPLSYEQYFGPGTRLTVT.

The genes are TRBV9 and TRBJ2-2; TRBD2 agrees at 10 bases. From germline, CDR1 is SGDLS and CDR2 YYNGEE. V was pared by 0 bases and J by 7 bases, with 9 bases of the junction left unmatched. The CDR3 has 17 amino acids. In DNA, the CDR3 is TGTGCCAGCAGCGTAGCGAGGACTAGCGGCCAGGTCGGGGAGCTGTTTTTT. It encodes CASSVARTSGQVGELFF.

This clone was seen at least ten times. The chain uses TRBV10-1 and TRBJ2-2; 15 bases agree with TRBD2. Germline CDR1 and CDR2: WNHNN and SYGVQD (reference sequence). V lost 8 bases, J lost 6 bases, and 4 bases stayed unmatched. The CDR3 length is 15 residues. The CDR3 coding sequence is TGCGCCAGCCGCCGGACTAGCGGGAGGGCCGGGGAGCTGTTTTTT. This translates into CASRRTSGRAGELFF.

The rearrangement uses TRBV7-2 and TRBJ2-7; 12 nucleotides agree with TRBD1. Germline V lookup: CDR1 SGHTA, CDR2 FQGNSA. Trimming at V came to 4 bases and at J to 9 bases, leaving 7 bases not matched to a gene. The CDR3 length is 14 residues. In DNA form, the CDR3 reads TGTGCCAGCAGCTCGGGACAGGGGGCGTCAGCGCAGTACTTC. Protein sequence: CASSSGQGASAQYF.

The chain has TRBV5-1 and TRBJ1-2; TRBD1 matches 9 bases. CDR3 size: 16 residues. The ends lost 0 bases at V and 3 bases at J; junction bases unmatched: 6. CDR1 and CDR2 (germline): SGHRS, YFSETQ. CDR3 region: CASSLDFRTGDYGYTF. In DNA form, the CDR3 reads TGCGCCAGCAGCTTGGATTTTCGGACAGGGGACTATGGCTACACCTTC.

This clone was counted a few times. The CDR3: CASSLSRETIGFF. DNA for the CDR3: TGTGCCAGCAGCTTATCCCGTGAGACAATAGGTTTCTTT. The chain uses TRBV7-2 and TRBJ1-1; D gene uncertain. V lost 2 bases and J lost 13, with 17 bases in between. CDR3 size: 13 residues. Germline values: CDR1 SGHTA, CDR2 FQGNSA.

The chain combines TRBV5-1 with TRBJ2-7; TRBD1 matches 8 bases. J lost 3 bases, V lost 2 bases, and 7 bases had no gene match. CDR3 length equals 15 residues. The germline V gene has CDR1 SGHRS and CDR2 YFSETQ. The CDR3 loop reads CASSFSPGTGYEQYF. CDR3 in DNA: TGCGCCAGCAGCTTCTCCCCCGGGACAGGCTACGAGCAGTACTTC.

The CDR3 loop reads CASSLERVLADTQYF. Here the CDR3 DNA reads TGCGCCAGCAGCTTGGAACGGGTTTTGGCAGATACGCAGTATTTT. The chain has TRBV5-1 and TRBJ2-3, with D hard to call. The CDR3 is 15 residues long. Germline V gene data show CDR1 as SGHRS and CDR2 as YFSETQ. V gave up 0 bases and J gave up 4 bases, with 12 bases separating them. Full variable domain (rest looked up from reference TRBV5-1 and TRBJ2-3): KAGVTQTPRYLIKTRGQQVTLSCSPISGHRSVSWYQQTPGQGLQFLFEYFSETQRNKGNFPGRFSGRQFSNSRSEMNVSTLELGDSALYLCASSLERVLADTQYFGPGTRLTVL.